The clone carrying this T cell receptor (beta chain) was recorded a few times. This sample was taken from a study of blood T cell repertoires in COVID-19. Across the whole study: Sites across the United States, Italy and Spain contributed samples from acute and convalescent COVID-19. Nucleic acid was either cDNA or gDNA, and it came from T cells, B-cell-depleted T cells, or PBMCs.

In the authors' methods: Estimation of nucleated cell counts relied on the amplification of reference gene primers. Only in-frame clones appear in the TCRdb table, and some are missing; sequencing was by immunoSEQ multiplex PCR. Clone size and V and J calls were adopted from that table, with D and trimming inferred from the DNA. The profile shows approximately 190,000 clones, approximately 80% of them singletons. Germline CDR1 reads SGDLS; CDR2 reads YYNGEE. The length of the CDR3 is 18 residues. Losses at the gene ends were 3 bases for V and 7 bases for J; bases not matched to a gene: 15. The specimen sequenced was peripheral blood. The sequence was obtained from a man aged 55-75 years with acute or convalescent COVID-19. This sequence joins TRBV9 and TRBJ2-1; 11 bases are a match to TRBD1. CDR3 amino acids: CASSEGPGTGGKVNEQFF. The CDR3 DNA reads TGTGCCAGCAGCGAGGGTCCCGGGACAGGGGGTAAAGTTAATGAGCAGTTCTTC.